This T cell receptor beta chain derives from a study of T cell responses to AZD1222 COVID-19 vaccine. This clone was seen just once. Its antigen is as yet unknown. The germline CDR1 and CDR2 sequences are MDHEN and SYDVKM. This CDR3 contains 14 residues. J gave up 7 bases and V 10 bases, and 10 bases lay outside the gene matches. This table comes from immunoSEQ multiplex PCR, and its TCRdb copy is limited to in-frame clones, with some not included. Of some 86,000 clones in the sample, approximately 90% were seen once. Study conclusions and caveats: The donor group comprised mostly white British people and more females; the analysis possibly underestimated clonal diversity. Reports indicate that nearly half of spike-specific TCRs are directed at unmutated variant regions.

The specimen was peripheral blood, collected on day 0 of AZD1222 vaccination. The TCR was taken from an adult in good health. The rearrangement uses TRBV28 and TRBJ1-4; 9 positions match TRBD1. CDR3 DNA sequence: TGTGCCACACGGGAACAGGGGGCTGGTGAAAAACTGTTTTTT. Its translation is CATREQGAGEKLFF.